A single sample gave rise to the 32 T cell receptor beta chains below, sequenced in a study of blood T cells in healthy people across ages (dated by TCRdb to the mid-2010s). The library was prepared using 5' RACE. Sequencing instrument: Illumina HiSeq 2500. A second about 7 to 12 cycle PCR used a sample-barcoded 5' primer and a J-beta primer mix. The public sequencing data were trimmed at Q25 with fastp and processed into clonotypes with MiXCR by TCRdb, which kept only in-frame beta chains. Rows with a matching CDR3 protein are joined into one entry that keeps the most common DNA and genes. This sample is represented by fewer than 800,000 distinct CDR3 sequences; 25% of them were singletons. The ten largest clones represent more than 7.5% of the sample. The sample was also linked to a second study, of T cells of mothers and their children.

Sequenced material: blood. The source is a boy younger than 18 in good health.

This clonotype appeared a few times. DNA of the CDR3: TGCAGTGCTAGGGCTACAGGGATTACCCGAGCTGGCGCAGATACGCAGTATTTT. Translating gives CSARATGITRAGADTQYF. The J gene is TRBJ2-3, the V gene TRBV20-1, with D possibly TRBD1 on 6 matching bases. CDR1 DFQATT and CDR2 SNEGSKA come from the germline V gene (reference sequence). The CDR3 loop spans 18 amino acids. V shed 3 bases and J shed 4 bases, with 26 bases lying between them.

This clonotype was found a few times. The V call is TRBV4-2, the J call TRBJ2-7; 8 bases agree with TRBD1. The CDR3 has 15 amino acids. With 0 bases clipped from V and 3 bases from J, the junction kept 4 bases outside the gene matches. The V gene's germline CDR1 is LGHNA and CDR2 YNFKEQ. CDR3 coding DNA: TGTGCCAGCAGCCAAGATTTTGGGACAGGCTACGAGCAGTACTTC. Residues: CASSQDFGTGYEQYF.

The chain couples TRBV20-1 to TRBJ2-7, with TRBD1 matching over 7 bases. The CDR3 consists of 11 residues. Trimming removed 6 bases from V and 2 bases from J; junction bases left unmatched: 1. The germline CDR1 and CDR2 sequences are DFQATT and SNEGSKA (reference sequence). Here the CDR3 DNA reads TGCAGTGCGGGACAGCCCTACGAGCAGTACTTC. Translation: CSAGQPYEQYF.

The chain combines TRBV3-1 with TRBJ1-1; D unclear. The germline CDR1 and CDR2 sequences are LGHDT and YNNKEL (reference sequence). V was shortened by 0 bases and J by 2 bases, with 7 bases between the two germline ends. The CDR3 runs to 14 residues. CDR3 region: CASSQDLGNTEAFF. The CDR3 DNA reads as TGTGCCAGCAGCCAAGACCTGGGTAACACTGAAGCTTTCTTT.

A note on this clonotype: Its ends do not fully match the called genes, so a read error is possible. The rearrangement joins TRBV10-3 to TRBJ2-5; D ambiguous. This CDR3 is built from 13 residues. CDR1 is ENHRY, CDR2 SYGVKD, per germline. CDR3 DNA: TGTGCCATCAGTGAGTCAACTTCCCCACTGAGGTTCTTC. This translates into CAISESTSPLRFF.

The rearrangement joins TRBV10-2 to TRBJ1-2, with D possibly matching TRBD1 (5 bases). The CDR3 spans 14 residues. Germline CDR1 and CDR2: WSHSY and SAAADI. Trimming took off 0 bases at V and 3 bases at J, with 8 bases between the two ends. In nucleotides, the CDR3 is TGCGCCAGCAGTGAGTCGTCGGGACACTATGGCTACACCTTC. It translates to CASSESSGHYGYTF.

This clonotype has a handful of counts. The chain uses TRBV7-6 and TRBJ1-6; D is possibly TRBD1 (6 bases). Trimming shortened V by 5 bases and J by 11 bases, and 16 bases separated the two germline ends. CDR1 is SGHVS and CDR2 is FNYEAQ in the germline V gene. This CDR3 comprises 14 residues. The CDR3: CASSPGGPGAPLHF. The CDR3 region has the DNA TGTGCCAGCAGCCCGGGGGGCCCTGGGGCACCCCTCCACTTT.

This clonotype was seen a handful of times. This chain connects TRBV25-1 to TRBJ2-5; TRBD2 is a possible D gene (5 bases). The DNA matches TRBJ2-1 better at its end, which makes the J call doubtful. This CDR3 spans 13 amino acids. Looked up from germline, CDR1 is MGHDK and CDR2 is SYGVNS. As DNA, the CDR3 is TGTGCCAGCAGTTACGAGCGGTCTAATGAGCAGTTCTTC. As protein: CASSYERSNEQFF.

The chain is built from TRBV5-3 and TRBJ2-5, with 9 bases matching TRBD1. TRBV5-3 is an open reading frame whose function is uncertain. The CDR3 length is 19 residues. The V and J ends lost 4 bases and 2 bases, in that order; junction bases with no gene match: 18. The CDR3 protein is CARSNHRGTGPVWQETQYF. DNA for the CDR3: TGTGCCAGAAGCAATCATCGCGGGACAGGGCCTGTTTGGCAAGAGACCCAGTACTTC.

The chain carries TRBV3-1 and TRBJ2-7; D perhaps matches TRBD2 (6 bases). The ends were cut back, 4 bases at V and 6 bases at J, with 16 bases in the middle. CDR1 and CDR2 from the germline V gene are LGHDT and YNNKEL (reference sequence). The CDR3 contains 14 residues. The CDR3 nucleotides read TGTGCCAGCAGCCTCCGCAGCCTGGGGGGCGAGCAGTACTTC. It encodes CASSLRSLGGEQYF.

In this sample, this clonotype turned up a few times. The chain joins TRBV4-1 to TRBJ2-1; D remains unclear. The germline V gene encodes CDR1 MGHRA and CDR2 YSYEKL. CDR3 length equals 13 residues. The V gene lost 2 bases and the J gene lost 6 bases, with 8 bases spanning the gap. The CDR3, as DNA: TGCGCCAGCAGCCAACCCCTATTCAATGAGCAGTTCTTC. This gives the protein CASSQPLFNEQFF.

The V gene is TRBV9, the J gene TRBJ1-1; D gene unclear. Germline V gene data show CDR1 as SGDLS and CDR2 as YYNGEE. Deletions cut 4 bases from V and 4 bases from J, with 14 bases between. The CDR3 has 14 amino acids. The chain's CDR3 is CASSSPPPGTEAFF. CDR3 nucleotide sequence: TGTGCCAGCAGCTCCCCTCCGCCGGGCACTGAAGCTTTCTTT.

The rearrangement links TRBV29-1 to TRBJ2-5; 8 bases map to TRBD1. Trimming cost V 8 bases and J 0 bases; bases outside gene matches: 8. This CDR3 contains 14 residues. Germline V gene data show CDR1 as SQVTM and CDR2 as ANQGSEA. This CDR3 is CSHRDRNDQETQYF. The CDR3 coding sequence is TGCAGCCACAGGGACAGGAACGACCAAGAGACCCAGTACTTC.

This clonotype was counted only a few times. The CDR3 protein is CASSRDPAYEQYF. DNA of the CDR3: TGTGCCAGCAGCCGGGACCCCGCCTACGAGCAGTACTTC. The chain is built from TRBV7-9 and TRBJ2-7; the D call may be TRBD1 or TRBD2 (5 bases each). With 5 bases removed from V and 2 bases from J, the gap between germline ends came to 10 bases. The CDR3 contains 13 residues. Per the germline V gene, CDR1 is SEHNR and CDR2 is FQNEAQ (reference sequence).

J is TRBJ2-6 and V is TRBV28; D gene ambiguous. The CDR3 totals 16 residues. Germline assignment: CDR1 MDHEN and CDR2 SYDVKM. The V end was cut by 5 bases, the J end by 0 bases, with 11 bases between. The CDR3 DNA follows: TGTGCCAGCAGTAGGACGGTCCTCTCTGGGGCCAACGTCCTGACTTTC. Translating gives CASSRTVLSGANVLTF.

This clonotype was counted only a few times. The chain couples TRBV27 to TRBJ2-4; D ambiguous. The CDR3 runs 14 residues. The V end was cut by 2 bases, the J end by 6 bases, with 11 bases between. CDR1 and CDR2 from the germline V gene are MNHEY and SMNVEV (reference sequence). The CDR3 spells CASSLTPRGNIQYF. The CDR3 DNA reads TGTGCCAGCAGTTTAACCCCCCGAGGAAACATTCAGTACTTC.

This clonotype was picked up a small number of times. The V gene is TRBV7-2, the J gene TRBJ2-5; D may correspond to TRBD1 or TRBD2 (5 bases each). CDR3 length: 16 residues. Per the germline V gene, CDR1 is SGHTA and CDR2 is FQGNSA. The germline V and J ends were trimmed by 3 bases and 4 bases, with 18 bases remaining between them. CDR3 nucleotide sequence: TGTGCCAGCAGCTTTCAGGGCGGGCATTGGAGAGAGACCCAGTACTTC. Translation gives CASSFQGGHWRETQYF.

In its sample, this clonotype was seen a few times. The gene calls are TRBV7-3 and TRBJ2-5, with unresolved D. V was shortened by 3 bases and J by 2 bases, with 7 bases between the two germline ends. Germline assignment: CDR1 SGHTA and CDR2 FQGTGA. There are 13 residues in the CDR3. CDR3 in amino acids: CASSFDIQETQYF. For the CDR3, the DNA is TGTGCCAGCAGCTTTGACATACAAGAGACCCAGTACTTC.

In its sample, this clonotype was seen a few times. The rearrangement joins TRBV4-2 to TRBJ2-6; the D is unclear. The V end was cut by 0 bases, the J end by 3 bases, with 9 bases between. CDR1 and CDR2 from the germline V gene are LGHNA and YNFKEQ. CDR3 length equals 16 residues. CDR3 nucleotides: TGTGCCAGCAGCCAAGAGTCATCCCTTGGGGCCAACGTCCTGACTTTC. Encoded protein: CASSQESSLGANVLTF.

This clonotype was detected only a few times. The chain links TRBV6-6 to TRBJ2-1; TRBD2 matches at 9 bases. Trimming cost V 5 bases and J 4 bases; bases outside gene matches: 12. The CDR3 has 17 residues. From germline, CDR1 is MNHNY and CDR2 SVGAGI (reference sequence). The CDR3 loop reads CASSPTAGGEVYNEQFF. The DNA for the CDR3 is TGTGCCAGCAGTCCCACAGCGGGGGGCGAGGTGTACAATGAGCAGTTCTTC.

The gene calls are TRBV4-3 and TRBJ2-7; D may correspond to TRBD1 or TRBD2 (5 bases each). Deletions cut 0 bases from V and 0 bases from J, with 12 bases between. The CDR3 runs 16 residues. Germline CDR1 reads LGHNA; CDR2 reads YSLEER. DNA of the CDR3: TGCGCCAGCAGCCAAGAGGGGGTGACGGTCTCCTACGAGCAGTACTTC. This sequence encodes CASSQEGVTVSYEQYF.

The rearrangement uses TRBV7-8 and TRBJ2-7, with no clear D. CDR1 and CDR2 from the germline V gene are SGHVS and FQNEAQ. The CDR3 loop spans 14 amino acids. Trimming cost V 5 bases and J 2 bases, with 13 bases left between them. The CDR3 region has the DNA TGTGCCAGCAGCCCTATCGAGCGAACCTACGAGCAGTACTTC. This translates into CASSPIERTYEQYF.

This clonotype appeared a few times. V usage is TRBV5-1 and J usage is TRBJ2-1, with 11 bases matching TRBD2. The CDR3 spans 16 residues. J gave up 8 bases and V 6 bases, and 13 bases lay outside the gene matches. Germline-derived CDR1 and CDR2 are SGHRS and YFSETQ. The CDR3 nucleotides read TGCGCCAGCAAGGGGGCTAGCGGGGGGTCCATACATGAGCAGTTCTTC. Its protein product is CASKGASGGSIHEQFF.

This clonotype was seen a handful of times. The chain has TRBV20-1 and TRBJ2-5, with 9 bases fitting TRBD2. Germline V gene sequence: CDR1 DFQATT, CDR2 SNEGSKA (reference sequence). There are 15 residues in the CDR3. With V trimmed by 0 bases and J by 5 bases, 7 bases remained unmatched. This CDR3 reads CSARDGGGGTETQYF. CDR3 nucleotides: TGCAGTGCTAGAGATGGCGGGGGGGGTACTGAGACCCAGTACTTC.

This clonotype was found a few times. The gene calls are TRBV11-2 and TRBJ2-5; perhaps TRBD1 as D (6 bases). Germline V lookup: CDR1 SGHAT, CDR2 FQNNGV. This CDR3 is 13 amino acids long. V lost 8 bases and J lost 5, with 15 bases in between. CDR3 loop: CASYWGPPETQYF. CDR3 in DNA: TGTGCCAGCTATTGGGGGCCACCGGAGACCCAGTACTTC.

The chain recombines TRBV19 with TRBJ2-1, with 11 bases aligning to TRBD2. With V trimmed by 10 bases and J by 7 bases, 9 bases remained unmatched. This CDR3 has 14 residues. Germline CDR1 LNHDA, CDR2 SQIVND (reference sequence). The CDR3, as DNA: TGTGCCAACGTTAGCGGGAGGGCCAGAAATGAGCAGTTCTTC. This codes for CANVSGRARNEQFF.

The chain is built from TRBV14 and TRBJ2-2; TRBD1 agrees at 11 bases. CDR3 size: 17 residues. CDR1 SGHDN and CDR2 FVKESK come from the germline V gene. V lost 3 bases to trimming and J lost 4 bases; unmatched junction nucleotides: 7. The CDR3 sequence: CASSHMPGTGGTGELFF. CDR3 DNA: TGTGCCAGCAGCCATATGCCTGGGACAGGGGGCACCGGGGAGCTGTTTTTT.

The chain uses TRBV10-3 and TRBJ1-2; D remains ambiguous. The CDR3 runs 13 residues. Germline V lookup: CDR1 ENHRY, CDR2 SYGVKD. The ends were cut back, 3 bases at V and 3 bases at J, with 8 bases in the middle. CDR3 nucleotide sequence: TGTGCCATCAGTGATCGGCTGGACTATGGCTACACCTTC. This translates into CAISDRLDYGYTF.

This clonotype turned up a few times. This sequence joins TRBV20-1 and TRBJ2-5; TRBD2 matches 12 bases. This CDR3 comprises 16 residues. Germline-derived CDR1 and CDR2 are DFQATT and SNEGSKA (reference sequence). The junction had 14 bases not matched to a gene; V was cut back by 5 bases and J by 7 bases. DNA of the CDR3: TGCAGTGCTCTAGCGGGAGGGTCCCTCAGGGTTGCGACCCAGTACTTC. Translation: CSALAGGSLRVATQYF.

As DNA, the CDR3 is TGCGCCAGCAGCGTGACAGGGCATACCTACGAGCAGTACTTC. Translation gives CASSVTGHTYEQYF. The V call is TRBV5-1, the J call TRBJ2-5, with 7 bases that match TRBD1. The end of the DNA is better explained by TRBJ2-7, so the J call may be wrong. CDR3 length: 14 residues. Germline-derived CDR1 and CDR2 are SGHRS and YFSETQ.

The chain's CDR3 is CASSDGEWTEAFF. CDR3 coding DNA: TGTGCCAGCAGTGATGGGGAGTGGACTGAAGCTTTCTTT. This chain joins TRBV25-1 and TRBJ1-1; D gene ambiguous. V was pared by 3 bases and J by 5 bases, with 10 bases between. The CDR3 runs to 13 residues. CDR1 MGHDK and CDR2 SYGVNS come from the germline V gene.

The rearrangement uses TRBV10-3 and TRBJ1-4, with D possibly being TRBD1 (5 bases). CDR1 and CDR2 (germline): ENHRY, SYGVKD. This CDR3 has 16 residues. V was trimmed by 5 bases and J by 3 bases, leaving 16 bases between them. CDR3 DNA sequence: TGTGCCATCAGTCTTCAATTCCGGGACTCTAATGAAAAACTGTTTTTT. Amino acids: CAISLQFRDSNEKLFF.